These 16 T cell receptor beta chains were sequenced from one sample in a study of cytomegalovirus exposure and HLA in healthy donors. The PCR contained 60 Vbeta and 13 Jbeta primers. Method: immunoSEQ multiplex PCR; TCRdb's copy keeps in-frame clones and lacks some. The data hold 100,000 to 150,000 clones, with 74% observed a single time. The sample consisted of PBMCs. These receptors originate from a woman aged 45-65 years in good health and CMV-seropositive.

In its sample, this clone was seen a few times. The junction does not match germline at one end; this may be a read error. This chain connects TRBV4-3 to TRBJ1-2; D uncertain. CDR1 is LGHNA and CDR2 is YSLEER in the germline V gene. This CDR3 contains 13 residues. CDR3 amino acids: CASSQAPVLPSLF. In nucleotides, the CDR3 is TGCGCCAGCAGCCAAGCTCCCGTCCTACCATCACTCTTC.

The chain employs TRBV7-6 and TRBJ1-1; TRBD1 aligns across 11 bases. Germline V gene data show CDR1 as SGHVS and CDR2 as FNYEAQ. The V segment lost 8 bases and the J segment 0 bases; nucleotides outside the gene matches: 8. The CDR3 totals 16 residues. Here the CDR3 reads CASGRDRGLVNTEAFF. The CDR3 DNA is TGTGCCAGCGGCCGGGACAGGGGGTTGGTGAACACTGAAGCTTTCTTT.

This chain uses TRBV7-8 with TRBJ1-2; 7 nucleotides match TRBD1. The V gene end was trimmed by 6 bases and the J gene end by 8 bases; junction bases not matched to a gene: 9. The V gene's germline CDR1 is SGHVS and CDR2 FQNEAQ. This CDR3 comprises 13 residues. CDR3 loop: CASSYETGRGYTF. Here the CDR3 DNA reads TGTGCCAGCAGTTATGAGACAGGGAGGGGCTACACCTTC.

V and J are TRBV5-4 and TRBJ2-3, with D perhaps matching TRBD1 (6 bases). The CDR3 totals 15 residues. CDR1 and CDR2 (germline): SGHNT, YYREEE (reference sequence). Trimming pared 4 bases from V and 0 bases from J, leaving 12 bases between. The CDR3 spells CASSRGGQSTDTQYF. The CDR3 DNA is TGTGCCAGCAGCCGAGGTGGACAGAGCACAGATACGCAGTATTTT. Based on the CDR3 plus reference TRBV5-4 and TRBJ2-3, the full variable domain is ETGVTQSPTHLIKTRGQQVTLRCSSQSGHNTVSWYQQALGQGPQFIFQYYREEENGRGNFPPRFSGLQFPNYSSELNVNALELDDSALYLCASSRGGQSTDTQYFGPGTRLTVL.

In its sample, this clone was seen a few times. CDR3 residues: CASSLDLQGNYGYTF. DNA of the CDR3: TGTGCCAGCAGCTTAGATTTACAGGGGAACTATGGCTACACCTTC. The chain is built from TRBV11-2 and TRBJ1-2, with TRBD1 matching over 7 bases. This CDR3 is 15 amino acids long. Germline values: CDR1 SGHAT, CDR2 FQNNGV. V lost 0 bases, J lost 2 bases, and 3 bases stayed unmatched.

This rearrangement joins TRBV19 to TRBJ2-1, with D tentatively TRBD2 (7 bases). Germline-derived CDR1 and CDR2 are LNHDA and SQIVND (reference sequence). The V end was cut by 5 bases, the J end by 6 bases, with 17 bases between. This CDR3 has 15 amino acids. The CDR3 coding sequence is TGTGCCAGTAGTGGCCGGGGGGCCCTCCTCAATGAGCAGTTCTTC. Its translation: CASSGRGALLNEQFF.

This clone has a handful of counts. V gene TRBV9 combines with J gene TRBJ2-2, with a weak D call TRBD2 (6 bases). Germline CDR1 and CDR2: SGDLS and YYNGEE. The CDR3 runs to 13 residues. Trimming shortened V by 0 bases and J by 6 bases, and 6 bases separated the two germline ends. The CDR3 bases are TGTGCCAGCAGCGTAGGACTAGCCGGGGAGCTGTTTTTT. It specifies CASSVGLAGELFF.

V gene TRBV30 combines with J gene TRBJ2-5; D ambiguous. V lost 3 bases, J lost 1 base, and 12 bases lay in between. This CDR3 has 14 amino acids. The germline V gene encodes CDR1 GTSNPN and CDR2 SVGIG (reference sequence). The CDR3 DNA reads as TGTGCCTGGAGAGCACAGCCAGCCCAAGAGACCCAGTACTTC. It yields the protein CAWRAQPAQETQYF.

V gene TRBV2 combines with J gene TRBJ1-5, with a tentative D call TRBD1 (5 bases). There are 16 residues in the CDR3. CDR1 and CDR2 (germline): SNHLY, FYNNEI. With 2 bases removed from V and 2 bases from J, the gap between germline ends came to 13 bases. CDR3 sequence: CASSELQAGGNQPQHF. CDR3 nucleotide sequence: TGTGCCAGCAGTGAATTACAGGCAGGCGGCAATCAGCCCCAGCATTTT.

The gene calls are TRBV7-2 and TRBJ2-5, with D possibly TRBD2 on 5 matching bases. V gave up 0 bases and J gave up 4 bases, with 12 bases separating them. Germline assignment: CDR1 SGHTA and CDR2 FQGNSA. The CDR3 consists of 15 residues. The CDR3 sequence is CASSLALGRGETQYF. DNA of the CDR3: TGTGCCAGCAGCTTAGCGCTGGGGAGAGGAGAGACCCAGTACTTC.

This chain links TRBV27 with TRBJ2-7; a possible D gene is TRBD1 (6 bases). Germline CDR1 MNHEY, CDR2 SMNVEV (reference sequence). Trimming took off 5 bases at V and 7 bases at J, with 21 bases between the two ends. The CDR3 runs to 15 residues. The chain's CDR3 is CASSLFSGTSVEQYF. The CDR3 region has the DNA TGTGCCAGCAGTCTCTTCTCCGGGACATCGGTAGAGCAGTACTTC.

The table lists this clone with a few counts. The chain combines TRBV6-5 with TRBJ1-3; tentative D call: TRBD1 (5 bases). CDR3 length: 12 amino acids. Germline loops: CDR1 MNHEY, CDR2 SVGAGI. V lost 9 bases to trimming and J lost 2 bases, with 8 bases between them. The CDR3 reads CASQGTGNTIYF. Here the CDR3 DNA reads TGTGCCAGTCAGGGAACTGGAAACACCATATATTTT.

The chain employs TRBV5-4 and TRBJ2-3; 10 bases are shared with TRBD2. CDR3 length: 17 residues. Trimming cost V 4 bases and J 1 base; bases outside gene matches: 9. Germline CDR1 and CDR2: SGHNT and YYREEE (reference sequence). The DNA of the CDR3 is TGTGCCAGCAGCCAGGAAACAGGACTAGCGGGCACAGATACGCAGTATTTT. Its translation: CASSQETGLAGTDTQYF.

At least ten counts were recorded for this clone. The V call is TRBV5-1, the J call TRBJ2-6; 8 bases match TRBD1. The CDR3 runs 18 residues. V dropped 4 bases and J dropped 0; count of bases not matched to a gene: 9. From germline, CDR1 is SGHRS and CDR2 YFSETQ. CDR3 sequence reads: CASSPGQAYGSGANVLTF. The CDR3 DNA reads TGCGCCAGCAGCCCGGGACAGGCCTACGGCTCTGGGGCCAACGTCCTGACTTTC.

V gene TRBV21-1 combines with J gene TRBJ2-7; whether TRBD1, the table's D call, matches the DNA was not checked. TRBV21-1 is a recognized pseudogene. The CDR3 consists of 13 residues. The CDR3 nucleotides read TGTGCCAGCAACTGGGGCAACTCCTACGAGCAGTACTTC. Encoded protein: CASNWGNSYEQYF.

V is TRBV6-5 and J is TRBJ1-2; 10 positions match TRBD1. This CDR3 region has 13 residues. J lost 8 bases, V lost 4 bases, and 4 bases had no gene match. Germline loops: CDR1 MNHEY, CDR2 SVGAGI. Here the CDR3 DNA reads TGTGCCAGCAGTTCGGGACAGGGGTCGGGCTACACCTTC. It codes for CASSSGQGSGYTF.